This T cell receptor beta chain was observed in a study of graft-versus-host responses after intestinal transplantation (dated by TCRdb to 2020 to 2023). About the study as a whole: Recipients received multivisceral, liver-intestinal, or isolated intestinal transplants. Every recipient was given anti-thymocyte globulin induction, followed by about three years of maintenance tacrolimus and steroids. Bulk TCR-beta CDR3 sequencing was used to track graft-versus-host and host-versus-graft alloreactive T cell clones in the graft, circulation and bone marrow after intestinal transplantation. Alloreactive clones were identified by sequencing pre-transplant mixed lymphocyte reaction products and comparing them with unstimulated pre-transplant donor and recipient T cells. Of the 20 to 30 intestinal transplant recipients enrolled in the cohort, one of whom was a retransplant, a few patients without pretransplant specimens were excluded. Donor T cell macrochimerism was defined as a peak of at least 4% donor T cells among recipient peripheral blood mononuclear cells. Instead of going to the commercial service, samples from a few later patients were sequenced in-house on an Illumina MiSeq and processed with MiXCR.

At the junction V is shortened by 6 bases and J by 4 bases; bases outside the gene matches: 11. From the cysteine through the phenylalanine, the CDR3 covers 15 amino acids. The CDR3 DNA has 45 bases and is translated from base 1. CDR1 and CDR2 were assigned from the germline V gene (reference sequence) as LNHDA and SQIVND. Library generation was performed with the immunoSEQ multiplex PCR assay. For most patients, genomic DNA was isolated with the Qiagen DNeasy Blood and Tissue Kit and shipped frozen to Adaptive Biotechnologies for TCR sequencing. For most patients, high-throughput TCR-beta CDR3 sequencing of genomic DNA was performed by Adaptive Biotechnologies. As for the original processing: Adaptive's ImmunoSEQ software supplied the TCR sequencing data for 18 patients, while MiXCR and VDJtools were used to process a few other patients. To correct CD4 versus CD8 sorting errors, sequences present in both subsets at a frequency ratio below 5:1 were removed. Because the origin of CDR3 nucleotide sequences shared between donor and recipient could not be assigned, those sequences were removed. To count as alloreactive, a clone needed at least 2-fold expansion over unstimulated cells and a minimum CFSE-low frequency of 0.002% (template counts) or 0.001% (read counts). Mappable clones were those detected in sequenced pre-transplant spleen, lymph node, or MLR CFSE-low populations of the donor or recipient. The cumulative frequency of alloreactive clones was calculated as a percentage of all sequences, weighted by copy number. Imported from immuneACCESS, the table was reduced by TCRdb to in-frame sequences with V and J called. These copies leave out some clones; in studies compared against another copy, an unresolved V gene accounts for under half, and the cause of the remainder is not known. V and J calls plus clone size are reproduced from that table; the DNA served to infer D and trimming. The table for this sample lists about 99,000 clones; 85% to 95% of them were counted only once. The ten largest clonotypes hold 0.069% of the sample.

Regarding this clone: Its antigen target is currently unknown. The record has no base qualities; no much larger clone is one base away.

The time point label here, explained by the study, means: cells obtained before transplantation from donor or recipient. CD3+CD4+ and CD3+CD8+ populations were FACS-sorted from unstimulated pre-transplant donor and recipient cells taken from spleen or lymph nodes. Findings and caveats that apply to the study as a whole: Early after transplant, declines in HvG clones were associated with peak levels of circulating GvH clones. GvH clones were detected in recipient bone marrow, and some appeared earlier in ileal mucosa or blood, consistent with an intestinal mucosal origin. The conclusions were limited by the relatively low number and heterogeneity of the intestinal transplant patients. In patients with donor T cell macrochimerism, the allografts had high GvH to HvG T cell clonal ratios.

This TCR derives from a human donor who was the organ donor for an intestinal transplant. The sequence links TRBV19 to TRBJ1-2; 7 central nucleotides agree with TRBD1. The sample in question was unstimulated CD8+ T cells sorted from spleen or lymph node cells, obtained before transplant. The nucleotide sequence reads TGTGCCAGTAGCCACGCCGGGACAGTTACCTATGGCTACACCTTC. Its protein is CASSHAGTVTYGYTF. Reference TRBV19 and TRBJ1-2 proteins supply the regions before and after the CDR3; the full variable domain is: DGGITQSPKYLFRKEGQNVTLSCEQNLNHDAMYWYRQDPGQGLRLIYYSQIVNDFQKGDIAEGYSVSREKKESFPLTVTSAQKNPTAFYLCASSHAGTVTYGYTFGSGTRLTVV.